The 13 T cell receptor beta chains given below trace back to one sample, sequenced in a study of T cell clonality in common variable immunodeficiency. The method was immunoSEQ multiplex PCR; TCRdb's version includes in-frame clones alone and lacks a portion of them. This sample comprises under 50,000 clones, none seen once only. The sequenced sample consisted of peripheral blood mononuclear cells. The receptors were sampled from a person aged 18 to 75 in good health.

This clone was seen ten or more times. The CDR3 extends 3 residues past the end of the read, so its final part is completed from the germline J gene. The chain uses TRBV5-1 and TRBJ2-7, with a weak D call TRBD1 (6 bases). Trimming left V 5 bases short and J 3 bases short, with 12 bases between. Germline V gene sequence: CDR1 SGHRS, CDR2 YFSETQ. The CDR3 runs to 13 residues. The CDR3 reads CASSPGQIYEQYF. The CDR3 bases that were read are TGCGCCAGCAGTCCAGGACAGATCTACGAG.

This clone was seen more than once but under ten times. The read finishes 3 residues shy of the CDR3 end, and the germline J gene is used to complete it. The rearrangement links TRBV30 to TRBJ2-3; 7 nucleotides agree with TRBD1. The CDR3 is 15 amino acids. Germline CDR1 reads GTSNPN; CDR2 reads SVGIG (reference sequence). The sequenced part of the CDR3 DNA is TGTGCCTGGGACGCAACCGGGACAGACCAAGGGACG. Translated, it gives CAWDATGTDQGT. The full CDR3 protein is CAWDATGTDQGTQYF.

In its sample, this clone was seen many times. The read finishes 3 residues shy of the CDR3 end, and the germline J gene is used to complete it. The chain joins TRBV7-3 to TRBJ2-6, with D tentatively TRBD2 (7 bases). Looked up from germline, CDR1 is SGHTA and CDR2 is FQGTGA. V lost 0 bases and J 2 bases, leaving 11 bases between the germline ends. This CDR3 is built from 17 residues. The CDR3 DNA, read in part, is TGTGCCAGCAGCTTAACGTCGGGGGGCGCTGGGGCCAACGTC. Protein: CASSLTSGGAGANV. The entire CDR3 reads CASSLTSGGAGANVLTF.

At least ten counts were recorded for this clone. The CDR3 is cut off 3 residues early in the read; its end comes from the germline J gene. The chain joins TRBV20-1 to TRBJ1-1; TRBD1 might be the D (5 bases). Trimming took 2 bases from V and 0 from J, leaving 13 bases between them. CDR3 length equals 15 residues. CDR1 DFQATT and CDR2 SNEGSKA come from the germline V gene (reference sequence). CDR3 residues: CSARSGERLNTEAFF. Partial CDR3 DNA: TGCAGTGCTAGATCGGGGGAAAGACTGAACACTGAA.

This clone was seen many times. CDR3 DNA (partial): TGTGCCAGCAGTGACCCGACAGGGGGCGCCTCTGGGGCCAACGTC. This translates into CASSDPTGGASGANV. The entire CDR3 protein is CASSDPTGGASGANVLTF. The chain recombines TRBV6-4 with TRBJ2-6; the match to TRBD1 covers 10 bases. The read terminates 3 residues before the CDR3 end, so the remaining end is supplied by the germline J gene. The junction had 4 bases not matched to a gene; V was cut back by 2 bases and J by 0 bases. The length of the CDR3 is 18 residues. From germline, CDR1 is MRHNA and CDR2 SNTAGT.

This clone has more than one count but fewer than ten. The CDR3 end falls 3 residues outside the read, so it is completed with the germline J gene. The chain employs TRBV27 and TRBJ2-7; TRBD1 matches at 10 bases. Germline trimming cut 5 bases from V and 6 bases from J; bases unmatched to any gene: 19. The germline V gene has CDR1 MNHEY and CDR2 SMNVEV (reference sequence). The CDR3 extends over 18 amino acids. The CDR3 region is CASSRTFRAGTGAAEQYF. Incomplete CDR3 DNA: TGTGCCAGCAGTCGAACCTTTAGAGCCGGGACAGGGGCTGCCGAG.

This clone was counted many times. The read gets to within 3 residues of the CDR3 end, and the germline J gene fills in the rest. The V call is TRBV19, the J call TRBJ1-4; 7 bases align to TRBD1. The CDR3 is made up of 15 amino acids. Germline loops: CDR1 LNHDA, CDR2 SQIVND (reference sequence). Trimming removed 6 bases from V and 1 base from J; junction bases left unmatched: 5. CDR3 bases read: TGTGCCAGTAGGAGGGGGCCTGGAACTAATGAAAAA. This encodes CASRRGPGTNEK. The whole CDR3 reads CASRRGPGTNEKLFF.

In this sample, this clone turned up many times. The read terminates 3 residues ahead of where the CDR3 ends, so the germline J gene completes it. The gene calls are TRBV5-6 and TRBJ2-5, with a possible D match to TRBD2 (5 bases). There are 15 residues in the CDR3. CDR1 is SGHDT and CDR2 is YYEEEE in the germline V gene. V was trimmed by 2 bases and J by 5 bases, leaving 16 bases between them. The part of the CDR3 DNA that was read is TGTGCCAGCAGCTTTCATCAACTAGTATGGGAGACC. The encoded protein is CASSFHQLVWET. The entire CDR3 sequence reads CASSFHQLVWETQYF.

This clone has ten or more counts. With the read ending 3 residues before the CDR3 end, the germline J gene is used to fill in that end. The rearrangement joins TRBV7-8 to TRBJ2-7, with TRBD1 as a possible D gene (5 bases). V was trimmed by 1 base and J by 5 bases, leaving 15 bases between them. Germline V gene sequence: CDR1 SGHVS, CDR2 FQNEAQ. This CDR3 region has 15 residues. The CDR3 sequence: CASSLGQGMENEQYF. CDR3 DNA (partial): TGTGCCAGCAGCTTAGGGCAGGGAATGGAGAACGAG.

This clone has more than one count but fewer than ten. Read data end 3 residues before the CDR3 end; the end is taken from the germline J gene. This chain uses TRBV25-1 with TRBJ2-3; 7 nucleotides line up with TRBD2. CDR1 is MGHDK, CDR2 SYGVNS, per germline. The CDR3 consists of 14 residues. The sequenced CDR3 bases are TGTGCCAGCAATAAGTTGGGAGGGGATGAGACG. It encodes CASNKLGGDET. The whole CDR3 region reads CASNKLGGDETQYF. Using reference TRBV25-1 and TRBJ2-3 for the parts outside the CDR3, the full variable domain is EADIYQTPRYLVIGTGKKITLECSQTMGHDKMYWYQQDPGMELHLIHYSYGVNSTEKGDLSSESTVSRIRTEHFPLTLESARPSHTSQYLCASNKLGGDETQYFGPGTRLTVL.

The table lists this clone with many counts. The CDR3 end lies 3 residues beyond the end of the read and is filled in from the germline J gene. J is TRBJ1-1 and V is TRBV10-3, with 8 nucleotides matching TRBD1. Trimming at V came to 4 bases and at J to 7 bases, leaving 5 bases not matched to a gene. The germline V gene encodes CDR1 ENHRY and CDR2 SYGVKD. CDR3 size: 13 residues. The CDR3 protein is CAISGPGGDEAFF. The sequenced CDR3 bases are TGTGCCATCAGTGGCCCAGGGGGCGATGAA.

This clone was counted ten times or more. The read ends 3 residues early relative to the CDR3; the germline J gene fills the gap. The V call is TRBV20-1, the J call TRBJ2-1, with D tentatively TRBD1 or TRBD2 (5 bases each). The germline gives CDR1 DFQATT, CDR2 SNEGSKA (reference sequence). The V gene lost 6 bases and the J gene lost 1 base, with 22 bases spanning the gap. The CDR3 covers 17 residues. The covered CDR3 bases are TGCAGTGCCGAGGCTGGACATCTTGAGGGGTCCTACAATGAG. It encodes CSAEAGHLEGSYNE. The full CDR3 protein reads CSAEAGHLEGSYNEQFF.

This clone was counted at least ten times. The read terminates 3 residues ahead of where the CDR3 ends, so the germline J gene completes it. The chain has TRBV13 and TRBJ2-1; 8 bases match TRBD1. The CDR3 is 15 amino acids. J lost 8 bases, V lost 4 bases, and 10 bases had no gene match. Germline V CDR1 and CDR2: PRHDT, FYEKMQ (reference sequence). CDR3 protein: CASSWAGGGPYEQFF. The sequenced CDR3 bases are TGTGCCAGCAGCTGGGCAGGGGGCGGGCCTTATGAG.